Sequencing of this T cell receptor beta chain was carried out in a study of OX40 agonist ivuxolimab in advanced cancers. Overall study: The study treated patients with ivuxolimab, an agonistic anti-OX40 (CD134) antibody.

Whole-study findings and limits: At 0.1 to 3.0 mg/kg and by week 6, CD4+ and CD8+ T cells in the blood had expanded clonally.

As concerns this clone: The target antigen is unknown.

Measured with immunoSEQ multiplex PCR; TCRdb has only the in-frame clones, and not every one. The sample records 50,000 to 75,000 clones, 79% being singletons. Excluded were patients having autoimmune disease history or systemic immunosuppression. CDR3 size: 13 residues. The chain is built from TRBV12-1 and TRBJ2-5; the listed D gene, TRBD2, was not tested against the DNA. TRBV12-1 is labeled a pseudogene. The sequenced sample was CD4+ or CD8+ T cells sorted from blood, obtained in a trial of the OX40 agonist ivuxolimab. The origin of this receptor is an adult with an advanced solid tumor such as melanoma, head and neck, liver or kidney cancer. DNA for the CDR3: TGTGCCAGCTCGGGGAGGGCCCAGGAGACCCAGTACTTC. It codes for CASSGRAQETQYF.